These 14 T cell receptor beta chains share one sample of origin, sequenced in a study of cytomegalovirus exposure and HLA in healthy donors. Clones were read by immunoSEQ multiplex PCR, and TCRdb kept only the in-frame ones, dropping some. The sample has roughly 43,000 clones, approximately 93% seen once. Material for sequencing was PBMCs. These receptors came from a young woman in good health and CMV-seronegative.

The chain joins TRBV5-4 to TRBJ2-3; 13 bases align to TRBD2. V shed 3 bases and J 2 bases; nucleotides not matched to a gene: 6. This CDR3 comprises 17 residues. The germline V gene has CDR1 SGHNT and CDR2 YYREEE (reference sequence). The chain's CDR3 is CASSYGTSGVSTDTQYF. In nucleotides, the CDR3 is TGTGCCAGCAGCTACGGGACTAGCGGGGTCTCCACAGATACGCAGTATTTT.

There are a few counts of this clone. J is TRBJ1-4 and V is TRBV5-4; TRBD1 aligns across 12 bases. Germline lookup yields CDR1 SGHNT and CDR2 YYREEE (reference sequence). CDR3 length: 17 amino acids. V was pared by 4 bases and J by 8 bases, with 12 bases of the junction left unmatched. In nucleotides, the CDR3 is TGTGCCAGCAGCCACGGGACAGGGGGCCGGTCGAGCGAAAAACTGTTTTTT. The encoded protein is CASSHGTGGRSSEKLFF.

This sequence joins TRBV6-1 and TRBJ2-7; 8 positions agree with TRBD1. The V segment lost 7 bases and the J segment 5 bases; nucleotides outside the gene matches: 7. CDR3 length: 13 residues. CDR1 is MNHNS, CDR2 SASEGT, per germline. CDR3 residues: CASNPTGGDEQYF. CDR3 DNA sequence: TGTGCCAGCAATCCTACAGGGGGAGACGAGCAGTACTTC.

In this sample, this clone turned up once. The genes are TRBV27 and TRBJ1-2; TRBD1 matches 7 bases. The germline V gene encodes CDR1 MNHEY and CDR2 SMNVEV (reference sequence). V dropped 5 bases and J dropped 8; count of bases not matched to a gene: 8. CDR3 length equals 13 residues. The CDR3 DNA reads TGTGCCAGCAGTCGACAGGGAGTGGGGGGCTACACCTTC. Amino acid sequence: CASSRQGVGGYTF.

This clone was counted only a few times. This chain uses TRBV7-6 with TRBJ1-6; the match to TRBD1 covers 8 bases. V lost 2 bases and J lost 6; bases outside the gene matches: 6. Germline assignment: CDR1 SGHVS and CDR2 FNYEAQ. CDR3 size: 16 residues. CDR3 loop: CASSLMAGGSNSPLHF. The CDR3 DNA is TGTGCCAGCAGCTTAATGGCAGGGGGCTCTAATTCACCCCTCCACTTT. Looking up the rest from reference TRBV7-6 and TRBJ1-6 gives the full variable domain: GAGVSQSPRYKVTKRGQDVALRCDPISGHVSLYWYRQALGQGPEFLTYFNYEAQQDKSGLPNDRFSAERPEGSISTLTIQRTEQRDSAMYRCASSLMAGGSNSPLHFGNGTRLTVT.

The genes are TRBV28 and TRBJ1-5; D remains unclear. The CDR3 has 15 amino acids. Germline V gene data show CDR1 as MDHEN and CDR2 as SYDVKM. V shed 5 bases and J shed 5 bases, with 16 bases lying between them. CDR3 bases: TGTGCCAGCAGTACGGACGGATCCGGGGATCAGCCCCAGCATTTT. As protein: CASSTDGSGDQPQHF.

This clone came up once. V gene TRBV18 combines with J gene TRBJ1-4, with D unclear. The V end was cut by 4 bases, the J end by 8 bases, with 14 bases between. This CDR3 is 14 amino acids long. CDR1 is KGHSH, CDR2 LQKENI, per germline. CDR3 sequence: CASSQERVEEKLFF. The CDR3 nucleotides read TGTGCCAGCTCACAAGAGAGGGTAGAAGAAAAACTGTTTTTT.

V usage is TRBV18 and J usage is TRBJ2-2, with D tentatively TRBD2 (6 bases). V was cut by 2 bases and J by 0 bases, with 7 bases left in between. The V gene's germline CDR1 is KGHSH and CDR2 LQKENI. The CDR3 consists of 15 residues. CDR3 amino acids: CASSPGGSNTGELFF. Written as DNA, the CDR3 is TGTGCCAGCTCACCAGGGGGGTCGAACACCGGGGAGCTGTTTTTT.

The chain combines TRBV7-6 with TRBJ2-3; 8 bases map to TRBD2. The CDR3 consists of 12 residues. V dropped 0 bases and J dropped 13; count of bases not matched to a gene: 3. Germline CDR1 reads SGHVS; CDR2 reads FNYEAQ. CDR3 in amino acids: CASSLALAEKYF. The CDR3 coding sequence is TGTGCCAGCAGCTTAGCACTAGCGGAGAAGTATTTT.

V and J are TRBV12-5 and TRBJ1-3; perhaps TRBD1 as D (5 bases). V dropped 0 bases and J dropped 3 bases, with 12 bases sitting between them. The CDR3 has 16 amino acids. Germline V lookup: CDR1 LGHNT, CDR2 FRNRAP. The CDR3 nucleotides are TGTGCTAGTGGTTTGGTACTCGGTACAGGTGGAAACACCATATATTTT. Residues: CASGLVLGTGGNTIYF.

The genes are TRBV4-1 and TRBJ1-2; weak D call: TRBD1 (6 bases). V lost 5 bases to trimming and J lost 3 bases, with 10 bases between them. Germline V gives CDR1 MGHRA, CDR2 YSYEKL. The CDR3 covers 13 residues. This CDR3 reads CASSWAGDYGYTF. DNA for the CDR3: TGCGCCAGCAGCTGGGCAGGGGACTATGGCTACACCTTC.

The chain carries TRBV15 and TRBJ2-5, with a tentative D call TRBD2 (5 bases). V dropped 5 bases and J dropped 2 bases, with 9 bases sitting between them. CDR3 size: 13 residues. Germline CDR1 LNHNV, CDR2 YYDKDF (reference sequence). Here the CDR3 DNA reads TGTGCCACCAGCCTCGGACTGCAAGAGACCCAGTACTTC. Translation: CATSLGLQETQYF. Filled out from reference TRBV15 and TRBJ2-5, the complete variable domain reads DAMVIQNPRYQVTQFGKPVTLSCSQTLNHNVMYWYQQKSSQAPKLLFHYYDKDFNNEADTPDNFQSRRPNTSFCFLDIRSPGLGDTAMYLCATSLGLQETQYFGPGTRLLVL.

The J gene is TRBJ2-5, the V gene TRBV5-1, with TRBD1 as a possible D gene (6 bases). The germline CDR1 and CDR2 sequences are SGHRS and YFSETQ. Trimming left V 2 bases short and J 5 bases short, with 13 bases between. The CDR3 spans 14 residues. CDR3 DNA: TGCGCCAGCAGCTTTACAGGGCCAATGGAGACCCAGTACTTC. The encoded protein is CASSFTGPMETQYF. The complete variable domain, with remaining parts taken from reference TRBV5-1 and TRBJ2-5, reads KAGVTQTPRYLIKTRGQQVTLSCSPISGHRSVSWYQQTPGQGLQFLFEYFSETQRNKGNFPGRFSGRQFSNSRSEMNVSTLELGDSALYLCASSFTGPMETQYFGPGTRLLVL.

V gene TRBV28 combines with J gene TRBJ2-1; 7 bases are a match to TRBD1. V was clipped by 5 bases and J by 0 bases; unmatched bases: 4. There are 15 residues in the CDR3. CDR1 is MDHEN and CDR2 is SYDVKM in the germline V gene. The CDR3: CASSRRDSSYNEQFF. In nucleotides, the CDR3 is TGTGCCAGCAGTCGCCGGGACAGCTCCTACAATGAGCAGTTCTTC. The full variable domain, with the rest looked up from reference TRBV28 and TRBJ2-1, is DVKVTQSSRYLVKRTGEKVFLECVQDMDHENMFWYRQDPGLGLRLIYFSYDVKMKEKGDIPEGYSVSREKKERFSLILESASTNQTSMYLCASSRRDSSYNEQFFGPGTRLTVL.